This TCR beta chain was recorded in a study of blood T cell repertoires in COVID-19. Study in general: Both acute and convalescent COVID-19 samples were obtained from the United States, Italy and Spain.

The CDR3 runs to 11 residues. Looked up from germline, CDR1 is DFQATT and CDR2 is SNEGSKA (reference sequence). Assay: immunoSEQ multiplex PCR; the TCRdb copy retains only in-frame clones and omits some. The table includes fewer than 500,000 clones, around 90% detected once. Input material: peripheral blood. This clonotype was sampled from a man younger than 35 with COVID-19, enrolled during active disease. The rearrangement uses TRBV20-1 and TRBJ1-1; 7 nucleotides line up with TRBD1. CDR3 region: CSPGGNTEAFF. The CDR3 bases are TGCAGCCCAGGGGGGAACACTGAAGCTTTCTTT.